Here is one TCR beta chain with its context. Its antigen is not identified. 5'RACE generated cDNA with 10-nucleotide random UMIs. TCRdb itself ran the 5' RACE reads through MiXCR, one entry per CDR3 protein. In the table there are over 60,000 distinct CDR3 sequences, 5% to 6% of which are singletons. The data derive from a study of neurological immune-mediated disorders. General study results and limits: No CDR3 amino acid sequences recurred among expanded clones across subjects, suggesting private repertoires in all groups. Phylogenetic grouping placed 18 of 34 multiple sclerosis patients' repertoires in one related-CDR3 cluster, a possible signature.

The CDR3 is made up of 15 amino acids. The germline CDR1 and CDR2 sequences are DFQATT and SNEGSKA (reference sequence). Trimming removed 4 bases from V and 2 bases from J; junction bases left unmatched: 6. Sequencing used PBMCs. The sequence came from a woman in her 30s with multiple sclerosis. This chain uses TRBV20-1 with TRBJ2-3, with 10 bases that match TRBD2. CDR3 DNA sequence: TGCAGTGCTACCTCACTAGCGGGAAACACAGATACGCAGTATTTT. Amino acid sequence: CSATSLAGNTDTQYF.